This T cell receptor beta chain was identified in a study of glioma-infiltrating T cells. Across the study: Presurgical dexamethasone in glioma patients lasted six or fewer days.

V gave up 5 bases and J gave up 5 bases, with 22 bases separating them. CDR1 and CDR2 from the germline V gene are MNHEY and SVGAGI. The CDR3 loop spans 17 amino acids. Amplification of TCR alpha and beta CDR3 regions from RNA used iRepertoire nested multiplex PCR. TCRdb re-derived calls from the multiplex PCR reads in MiXCR, one entry per CDR3 protein. Here the sample spans roughly 350,000 distinct CDR3 sequences, roughly 41% being singletons. The chain has TRBV6-5 and TRBJ1-5; TRBD1 is a possible D gene (6 bases). The sequencing sample was made of glioma tissue, nonneoplastic brain tissue, or PBMCs (not recorded which). The sequence derives from a human donor with low-grade glioma or glioblastoma, undergoing nonglioma brain surgery, or in good health (not recorded which). CDR3 residues: CASSRLAPQGYDQPQHF. The CDR3 DNA sequence: TGTGCCAGCAGTCGACTCGCCCCACAGGGTTACGATCAGCCCCAGCATTTT.